This TCR beta chain originates from a study of cytomegalovirus exposure and HLA in healthy donors. PCR involved 60 Vbeta and 13 Jbeta primers. Sequencing used immunoSEQ multiplex PCR; TCRdb keeps in-frame clones, though not all of them. The table lists under 150,000 clones, 65% to 80% of them singletons. The CDR3 is made up of 13 amino acids. The V gene's germline CDR1 is SNHLY and CDR2 FYNNEI. V lost 8 bases, J lost 3 bases, and 4 bases stayed unmatched. The source of this sequence is a woman aged 35 to 49 in good health and CMV-seronegative. The sample was PBMCs. This chain uses TRBV2 with TRBJ2-7, with 10 bases identical to TRBD1. Here the CDR3 DNA reads TGTGCCAGCCGACAGGGGGCCCTCTACGAGCAGTACTTC. As protein: CASRQGALYEQYF.